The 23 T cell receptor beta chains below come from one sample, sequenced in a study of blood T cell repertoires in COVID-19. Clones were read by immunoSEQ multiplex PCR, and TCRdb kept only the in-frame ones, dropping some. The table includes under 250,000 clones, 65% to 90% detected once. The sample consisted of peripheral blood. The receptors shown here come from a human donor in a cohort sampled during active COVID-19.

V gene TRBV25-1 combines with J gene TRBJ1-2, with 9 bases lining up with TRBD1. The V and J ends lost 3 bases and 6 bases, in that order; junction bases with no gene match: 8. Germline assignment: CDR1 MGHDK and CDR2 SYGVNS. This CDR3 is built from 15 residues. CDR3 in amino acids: CASSDRQGGWNGYTF. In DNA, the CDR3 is TGTGCCAGCAGTGATCGACAGGGGGGTTGGAATGGCTACACCTTC.

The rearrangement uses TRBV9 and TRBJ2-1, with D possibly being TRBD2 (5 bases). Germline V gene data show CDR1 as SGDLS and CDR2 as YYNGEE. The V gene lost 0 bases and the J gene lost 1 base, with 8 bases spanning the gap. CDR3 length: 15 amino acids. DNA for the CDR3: TGTGCCAGCAGCGTAGGGACGGGATCCTACAATGAGCAGTTCTTC. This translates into CASSVGTGSYNEQFF.

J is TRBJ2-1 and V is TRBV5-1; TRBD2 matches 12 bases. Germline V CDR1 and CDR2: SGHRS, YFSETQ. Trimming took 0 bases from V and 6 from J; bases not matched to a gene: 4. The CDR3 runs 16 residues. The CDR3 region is CASSLDPSGRGNEQFF. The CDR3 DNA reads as TGCGCCAGCAGCTTGGATCCTAGCGGGAGGGGCAATGAGCAGTTCTTC.

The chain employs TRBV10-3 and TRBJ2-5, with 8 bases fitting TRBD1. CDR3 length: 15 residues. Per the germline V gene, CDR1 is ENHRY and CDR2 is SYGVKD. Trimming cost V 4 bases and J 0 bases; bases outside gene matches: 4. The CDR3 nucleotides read TGTGCCATCAGTGGGACAGGGATCCACCAAGAGACCCAGTACTTC. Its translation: CAISGTGIHQETQYF.

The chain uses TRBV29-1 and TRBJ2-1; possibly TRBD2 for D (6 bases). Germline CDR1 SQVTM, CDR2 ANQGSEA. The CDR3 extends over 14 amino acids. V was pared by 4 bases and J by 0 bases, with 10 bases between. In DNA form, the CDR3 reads TGCAGCGTTGTTAGCGGCTACTCCTACAATGAGCAGTTCTTC. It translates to CSVVSGYSYNEQFF.

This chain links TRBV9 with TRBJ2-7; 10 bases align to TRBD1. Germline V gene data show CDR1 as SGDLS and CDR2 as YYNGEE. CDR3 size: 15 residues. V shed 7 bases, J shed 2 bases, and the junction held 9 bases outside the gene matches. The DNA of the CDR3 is TGTGCCAGCCAACCGGGACAGGGGATAACCTACGAGCAGTACTTC. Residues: CASQPGQGITYEQYF.

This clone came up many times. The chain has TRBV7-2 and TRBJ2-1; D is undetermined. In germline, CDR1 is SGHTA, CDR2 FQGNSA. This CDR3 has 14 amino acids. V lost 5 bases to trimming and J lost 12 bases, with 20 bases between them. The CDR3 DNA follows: TGTGCCAGCAGCCCGACTCCCCCCAATGGCTGGCAGTTCTTC. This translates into CASSPTPPNGWQFF.

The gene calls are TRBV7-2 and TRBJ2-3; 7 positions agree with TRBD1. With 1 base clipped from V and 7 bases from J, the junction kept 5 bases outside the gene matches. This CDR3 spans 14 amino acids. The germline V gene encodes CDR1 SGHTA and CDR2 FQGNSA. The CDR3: CASSLGGQPNTQYF. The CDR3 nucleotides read TGTGCCAGCAGCTTAGGGGGACAGCCTAATACGCAGTATTTT.

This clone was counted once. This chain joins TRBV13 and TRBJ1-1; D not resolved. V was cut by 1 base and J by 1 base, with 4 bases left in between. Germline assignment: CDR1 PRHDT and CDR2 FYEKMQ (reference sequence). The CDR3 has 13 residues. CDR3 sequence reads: CASSLVGNTEAFF. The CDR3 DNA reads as TGTGCCAGCAGCTTAGTCGGGAACACTGAAGCTTTCTTT.

CDR3 residues: CSVYTLDTEAFF. The DNA of the CDR3 is TGCAGCGTCTATACCCTCGACACTGAAGCTTTCTTT. This chain links TRBV29-1 with TRBJ1-1, with D unresolved. Trimming left V 6 bases short and J 3 bases short, with 11 bases between. The CDR3 is made up of 12 amino acids. The germline V gene encodes CDR1 SQVTM and CDR2 ANQGSEA.

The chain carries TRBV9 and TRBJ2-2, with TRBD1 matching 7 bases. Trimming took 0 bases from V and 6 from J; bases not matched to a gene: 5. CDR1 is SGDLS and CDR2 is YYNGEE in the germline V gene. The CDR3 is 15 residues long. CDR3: CASSVEAGGAGELFF. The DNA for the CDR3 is TGTGCCAGCAGCGTAGAGGCAGGGGGTGCCGGGGAGCTGTTTTTT.

Written as DNA, the CDR3 is TGTGCCAGCAGTTTTAGTATAGGGACAGTCCGTTCACCCCTCCACTTT. This gives the protein CASSFSIGTVRSPLHF. The chain joins TRBV28 to TRBJ1-6; TRBD1 matches 7 bases. This CDR3 spans 16 amino acids. The trim removed 3 bases at V and 9 bases at J, leaving 11 bases unmatched. Germline V lookup: CDR1 MDHEN, CDR2 SYDVKM.

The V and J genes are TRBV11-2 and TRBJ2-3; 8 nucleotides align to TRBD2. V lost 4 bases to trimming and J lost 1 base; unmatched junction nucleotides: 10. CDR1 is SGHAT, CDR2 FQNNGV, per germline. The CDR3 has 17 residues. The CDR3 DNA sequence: TGTGCCAGCAGCTCCCTTTTAGCGGGAAGGGGCACAGATACGCAGTATTTT. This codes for CASSSLLAGRGTDTQYF.

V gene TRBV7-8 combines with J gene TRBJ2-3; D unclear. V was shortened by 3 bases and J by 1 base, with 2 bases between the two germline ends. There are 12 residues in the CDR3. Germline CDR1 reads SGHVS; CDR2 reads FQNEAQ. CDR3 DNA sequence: TGTGCCAGCAGCTTCGGCACAGATACGCAGTATTTT. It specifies CASSFGTDTQYF. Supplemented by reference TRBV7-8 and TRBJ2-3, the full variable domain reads GAGVSQSPRYKVAKRGQDVALRCDPISGHVSLFWYQQALGQGPEFLTYFQNEAQLDKSGLPSDRFFAERPEGSVSTLKIQRTQQEDSAVYLCASSFGTDTQYFGPGTRLTVL.

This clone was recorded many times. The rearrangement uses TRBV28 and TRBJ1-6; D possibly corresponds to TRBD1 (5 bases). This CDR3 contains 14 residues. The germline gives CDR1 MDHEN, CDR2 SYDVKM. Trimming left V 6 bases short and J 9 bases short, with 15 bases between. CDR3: CASRVQGSGSPLHF. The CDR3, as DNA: TGTGCCAGCAGGGTCCAGGGTAGTGGTTCACCCCTCCACTTT.

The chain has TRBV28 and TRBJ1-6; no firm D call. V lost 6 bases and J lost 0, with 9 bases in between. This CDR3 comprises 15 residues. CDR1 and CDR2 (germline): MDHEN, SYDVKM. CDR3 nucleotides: TGTGCCAGCAGACCGGGGAGCTCCTATAATTCACCCCTCCACTTT. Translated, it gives CASRPGSSYNSPLHF.

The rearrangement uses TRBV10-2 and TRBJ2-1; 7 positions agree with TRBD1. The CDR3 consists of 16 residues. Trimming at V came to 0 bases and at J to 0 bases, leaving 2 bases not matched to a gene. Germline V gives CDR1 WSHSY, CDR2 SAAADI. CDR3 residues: CASSESTGSSYNEQFF. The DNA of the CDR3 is TGCGCCAGCAGTGAGTCGACAGGGAGCTCCTACAATGAGCAGTTCTTC.

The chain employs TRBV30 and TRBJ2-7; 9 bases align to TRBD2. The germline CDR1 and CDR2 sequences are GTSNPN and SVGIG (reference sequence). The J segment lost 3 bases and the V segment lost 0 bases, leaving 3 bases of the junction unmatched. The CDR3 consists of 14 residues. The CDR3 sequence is CAWSVASGIYEQYF. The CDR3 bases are TGTGCCTGGAGTGTGGCTAGCGGGATCTACGAGCAGTACTTC.

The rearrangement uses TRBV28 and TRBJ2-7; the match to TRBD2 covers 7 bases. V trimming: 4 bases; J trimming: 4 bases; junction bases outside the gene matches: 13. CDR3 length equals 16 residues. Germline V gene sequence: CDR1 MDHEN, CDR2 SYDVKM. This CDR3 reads CASSSHDTPGGYEQYF. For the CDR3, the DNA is TGTGCCAGCAGTTCCCACGACACCCCGGGGGGATACGAGCAGTACTTC.

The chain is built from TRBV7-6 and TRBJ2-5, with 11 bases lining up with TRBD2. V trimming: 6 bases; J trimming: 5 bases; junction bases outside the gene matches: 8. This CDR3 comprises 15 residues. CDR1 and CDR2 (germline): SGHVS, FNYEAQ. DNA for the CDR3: TGTGCCAGCAGTCCCGTAGCGGGAGGGTGGGAGACCCAGTACTTC. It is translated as CASSPVAGGWETQYF.

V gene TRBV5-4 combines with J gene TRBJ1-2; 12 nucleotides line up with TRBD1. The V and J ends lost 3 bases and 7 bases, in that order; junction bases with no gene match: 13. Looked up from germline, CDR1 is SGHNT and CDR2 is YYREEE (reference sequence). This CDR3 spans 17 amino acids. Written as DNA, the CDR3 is TGTGCCAGCAGCTCACCTCGGGACAGGGGGCTTCATGGTGGCTACACCTTC. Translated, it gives CASSSPRDRGLHGGYTF.

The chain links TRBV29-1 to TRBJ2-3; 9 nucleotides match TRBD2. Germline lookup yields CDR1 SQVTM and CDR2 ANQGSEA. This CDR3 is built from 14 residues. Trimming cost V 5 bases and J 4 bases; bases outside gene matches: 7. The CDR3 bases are TGCAGCGTTAGGGCGGGAGGGCCACCAGATACGCAGTATTTT. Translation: CSVRAGGPPDTQYF.

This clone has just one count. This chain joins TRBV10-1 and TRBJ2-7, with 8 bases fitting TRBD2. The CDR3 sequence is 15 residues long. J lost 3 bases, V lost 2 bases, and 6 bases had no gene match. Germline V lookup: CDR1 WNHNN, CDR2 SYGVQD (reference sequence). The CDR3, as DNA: TGCGCCAGCAGTGAGGTTCTTAGCGGGAACTACGAGCAGTACTTC. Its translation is CASSEVLSGNYEQYF.